Given below is one T cell receptor (beta chain) in context. The authors' processing: Using reference gene primer amplification, nucleated cell counts were estimated. Libraries were prepared by immunoSEQ multiplex PCR; TCRdb keeps only in-frame clonotypes and omits some of them. The D gene and trimming were derived from the DNA, and the V and J assignments and clone size from that table. This table has some 270,000 clones, under 90% appearing once. The CDR3 spans 14 residues. Germline loops: CDR1 LGHDT, CDR2 YNNKEL (reference sequence). The ends lost 5 bases at V and 6 bases at J; junction bases unmatched: 6. The data stem from a study of blood T cell repertoires in COVID-19. Study overall: Sites across the United States, Italy and Spain contributed samples from acute and convalescent COVID-19. In each case, the material was cDNA or gDNA derived from T cells, B-cell-depleted T cells, or PBMCs.

The sample was peripheral blood. This chain connects TRBV3-1 (or the pseudogene TRBV3-2) to TRBJ1-5, with 8 bases aligning to TRBD1. This clonotype originated in a man aged 50 to 60 with acute or convalescent COVID-19. CDR3 nucleotides: TGTGCCAGCAGCTTCCAGGGGGCTGGTCAGCCCCAGCATTTT. Its translation is CASSFQGAGQPQHF.